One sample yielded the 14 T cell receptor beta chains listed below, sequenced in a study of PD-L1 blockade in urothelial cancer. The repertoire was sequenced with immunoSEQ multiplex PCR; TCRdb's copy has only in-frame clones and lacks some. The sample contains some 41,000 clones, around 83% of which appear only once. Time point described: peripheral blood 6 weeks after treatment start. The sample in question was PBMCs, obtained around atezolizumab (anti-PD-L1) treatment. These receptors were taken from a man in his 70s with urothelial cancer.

The CDR3 DNA reads as TGCGCCAGCAGCTCATTAGCGGCCCCTAACAATGAGCAGTTCTTC. Its protein product is CASSSLAAPNNEQFF. This chain uses TRBV5-1 with TRBJ2-1; D possibly corresponds to TRBD2 (6 bases). The ends were cut back, 3 bases at V and 5 bases at J, with 15 bases in the middle. CDR3 length: 15 amino acids. Germline values: CDR1 SGHRS, CDR2 YFSETQ.

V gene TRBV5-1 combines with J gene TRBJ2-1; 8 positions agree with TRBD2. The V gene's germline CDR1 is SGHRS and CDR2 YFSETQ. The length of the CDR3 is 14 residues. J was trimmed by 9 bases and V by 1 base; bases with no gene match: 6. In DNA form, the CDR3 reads TGCGCCAGCAGCTTGCGGGCGGGGGGAGGTGAGCAGTTCTTC. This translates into CASSLRAGGGEQFF.

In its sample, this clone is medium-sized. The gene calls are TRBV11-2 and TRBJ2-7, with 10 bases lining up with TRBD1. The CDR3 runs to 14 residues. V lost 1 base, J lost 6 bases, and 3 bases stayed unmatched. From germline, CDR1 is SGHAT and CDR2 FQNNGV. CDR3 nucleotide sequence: TGTGCCAGCAGCTTAGGGGGGACAGGGGCCGAGCAGTACTTC. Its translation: CASSLGGTGAEQYF.

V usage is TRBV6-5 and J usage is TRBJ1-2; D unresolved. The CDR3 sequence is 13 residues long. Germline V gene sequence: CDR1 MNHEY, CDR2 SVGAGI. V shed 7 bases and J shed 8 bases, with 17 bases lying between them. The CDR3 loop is CASTLTLGRGYTF. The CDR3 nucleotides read TGTGCCAGCACTTTGACCCTCGGGAGGGGCTACACCTTC.

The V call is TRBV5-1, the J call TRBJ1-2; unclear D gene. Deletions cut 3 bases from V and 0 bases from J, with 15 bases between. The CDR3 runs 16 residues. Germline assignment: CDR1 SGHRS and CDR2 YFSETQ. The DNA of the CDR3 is TGCGCCAGCAGCTCCGCCGCTTCAACAGCTAACTATGGCTACACCTTC. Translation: CASSSAASTANYGYTF.

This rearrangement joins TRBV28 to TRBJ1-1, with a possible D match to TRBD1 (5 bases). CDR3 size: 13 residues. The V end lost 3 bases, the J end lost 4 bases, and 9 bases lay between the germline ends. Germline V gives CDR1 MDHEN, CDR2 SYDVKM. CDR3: CASSFGGGTEAFF. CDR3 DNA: TGTGCCAGCAGTTTCGGGGGGGGCACTGAAGCTTTCTTT. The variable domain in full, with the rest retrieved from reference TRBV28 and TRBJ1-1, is DVKVTQSSRYLVKRTGEKVFLECVQDMDHENMFWYRQDPGLGLRLIYFSYDVKMKEKGDIPEGYSVSREKKERFSLILESASTNQTSMYLCASSFGGGTEAFFGQGTRLTVV.

The CDR3 DNA follows: TGTGCCAGCAGCCCGGTCCCAGGTGGTTACGAGCAGTACTTC. Translation: CASSPVPGGYEQYF. V usage is TRBV2 and J usage is TRBJ2-7, with unresolved D. This CDR3 is built from 14 residues. V was shortened by 6 bases and J by 4 bases, with 16 bases between the two germline ends. The V gene's germline CDR1 is SNHLY and CDR2 FYNNEI.

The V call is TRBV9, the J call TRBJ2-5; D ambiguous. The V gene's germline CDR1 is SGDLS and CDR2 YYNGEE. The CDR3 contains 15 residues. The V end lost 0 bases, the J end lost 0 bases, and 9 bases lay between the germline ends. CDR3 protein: CASSVGQTYQETQYF. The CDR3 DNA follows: TGTGCCAGCAGCGTAGGGCAAACGTACCAAGAGACCCAGTACTTC.

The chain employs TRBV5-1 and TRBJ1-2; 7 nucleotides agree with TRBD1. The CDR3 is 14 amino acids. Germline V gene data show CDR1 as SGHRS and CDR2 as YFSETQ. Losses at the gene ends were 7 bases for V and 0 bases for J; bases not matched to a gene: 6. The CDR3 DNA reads TGCGCCAGCGGGGACAGCGATGCTAACTATGGCTACACCTTC. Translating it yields CASGDSDANYGYTF. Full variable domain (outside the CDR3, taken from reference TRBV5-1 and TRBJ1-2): KAGVTQTPRYLIKTRGQQVTLSCSPISGHRSVSWYQQTPGQGLQFLFEYFSETQRNKGNFPGRFSGRQFSNSRSEMNVSTLELGDSALYLCASGDSDANYGYTFGSGTRLTVV.

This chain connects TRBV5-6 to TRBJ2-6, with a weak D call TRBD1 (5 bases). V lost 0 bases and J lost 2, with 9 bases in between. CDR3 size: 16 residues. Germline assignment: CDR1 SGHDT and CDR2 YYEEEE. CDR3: CASSLGQFPGANVLTF. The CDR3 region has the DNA TGTGCCAGCAGCTTGGGACAGTTTCCTGGGGCCAACGTCCTGACTTTC.

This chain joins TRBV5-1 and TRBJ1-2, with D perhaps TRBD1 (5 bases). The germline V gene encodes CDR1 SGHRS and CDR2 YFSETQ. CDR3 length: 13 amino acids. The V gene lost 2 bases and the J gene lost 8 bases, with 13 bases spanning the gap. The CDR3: CASSFEGAGGYTF. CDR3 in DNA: TGCGCCAGCAGCTTTGAAGGGGCTGGGGGCTACACCTTC.

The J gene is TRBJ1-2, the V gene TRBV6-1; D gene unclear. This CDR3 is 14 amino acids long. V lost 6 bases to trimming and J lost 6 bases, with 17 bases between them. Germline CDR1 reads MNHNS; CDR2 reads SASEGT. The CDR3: CASSPLADWHGYTF. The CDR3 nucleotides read TGTGCCAGCAGCCCCCTTGCGGATTGGCATGGCTACACCTTC.

DNA for the CDR3: TGCGCCAGCAGCCGCTGGACAGGGGAGAACACTGAAGCTTTCTTT. Protein: CASSRWTGENTEAFF. The rearrangement joins TRBV5-1 to TRBJ1-1, with TRBD1 matching 9 bases. CDR3 length: 15 residues. Germline V lookup: CDR1 SGHRS, CDR2 YFSETQ. Trimming removed 4 bases from V and 1 base from J; junction bases left unmatched: 5.

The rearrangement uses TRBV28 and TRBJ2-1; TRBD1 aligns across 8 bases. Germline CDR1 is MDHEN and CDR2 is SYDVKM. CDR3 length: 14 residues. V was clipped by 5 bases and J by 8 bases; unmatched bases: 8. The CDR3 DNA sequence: TGTGCCAGCAGTAGGACAGGGAATATCGATGAGCAGTTCTTC. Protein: CASSRTGNIDEQFF.